The rows below give T cell receptor beta chains drawn from one sample of a study of blood T cell repertoires in COVID-19. TCRdb's copy holds only in-frame clones and misses some; the assay was immunoSEQ multiplex PCR. The data show roughly 250,000 clones, 88% seen once. The sample taken for sequencing was peripheral blood. Every receptor here comes from a woman aged 40 to 55 who had recovered from COVID-19. The CDR3 runs from the conserved cysteine through the conserved F or W. D genes are given only for firm matches. Expanded clones are given a class, and other clones once, few, many or no size at all.

d_call	v_call	cdr3_length	j_call	clone_size	cdr3_aa	cdr3_nt
TRBD1	TRBV7-8	15	TRBJ1-2	-	CASSPLSAGGYGYTF	TGTGCCAGCAGCCCCCTTTCGGCAGGGGGCTATGGCTACACCTTC
-	TRBV7-8	13	TRBJ1-1	-	CASSSKADTEAFF	TGTGCCAGCAGCTCGAAGGCGGACACTGAAGCTTTCTTT
TRBD2	TRBV3-1/TRBV3-2	18	TRBJ2-1	-	CASSQDRWGGSSDNEQFF	TGTGCCAGCAGCCAAGATCGGTGGGGCGGGAGTTCCGACAATGAGCAGTTCTTC
-	TRBV30	16	TRBJ1-4	once	CAWSVPRGGSREKLFF	TGTGCCTGGAGTGTACCCCGCGGGGGATCGAGGGAAAAACTGTTTTTT
TRBD1	TRBV11-3	18	TRBJ1-2	once	CASSLGQAGGQGAAGYTF	TGTGCCAGCAGCTTAGGCCAGGCTGGTGGACAGGGGGCGGCTGGCTACACCTTC
-	TRBV30	18	TRBJ1-2	-	CAWRHRALTAERGYGYTF	TGTGCCTGGAGACACAGGGCCCTGACGGCGGAGCGAGGCTATGGCTACACCTTC
-	TRBV7-2	14	TRBJ1-4	-	CASSLVGGGEKLFF	TGTGCCAGCAGCTTAGTAGGGGGGGGTGAAAAACTGTTTTTT
TRBD2	TRBV19	15	TRBJ2-5	-	CASSPTRGLGETQYF	TGTGCCAGTAGTCCCACACGGGGACTAGGGGAGACCCAGTACTTC
-	TRBV25-1	15	TRBJ1-5	-	CASSGGSTGNQPQHF	TGTGCCAGCAGTGGGGGCAGCACGGGCAATCAGCCCCAGCATTTT
-	TRBV19	12	TRBJ1-1	-	CASRPPGTEAFF	TGTGCCAGTAGGCCCCCGGGCACTGAAGCTTTCTTT
TRBD1	TRBV6-5	15	TRBJ2-7	-	CASSYLGQGAREQYF	TGTGCCAGCAGTTATTTGGGACAGGGGGCGCGGGAGCAGTACTTC
-	TRBV7-3	16	TRBJ2-2	-	CASSPPAGPNTGELFF	TGTGCCAGCAGCCCCCCCGCAGGGCCGAACACCGGGGAGCTGTTTTTT
TRBD1	TRBV5-4	13	TRBJ2-6	-	CASSPDRVYVLTF	TGTGCCAGCAGCCCGGACAGGGTCTACGTCCTGACTTTC
TRBD1	TRBV30	11	TRBJ2-3	-	CAWATGDTQYF	TGTGCCTGGGCGACAGGGGATACGCAGTATTTT
TRBD2	TRBV4-1	18	TRBJ2-5	-	CASSHQRTGTSVQETQYF	TGCGCCAGCAGCCACCAACGCACCGGGACTAGCGTACAAGAGACCCAGTACTTC
TRBD2	TRBV18	17	TRBJ2-1	once	CASSPPGGGGRPNEQFF	TGTGCCAGCTCACCACCGGGGGGCGGCGGGAGGCCCAATGAGCAGTTCTTC
TRBD1	TRBV7-8	16	TRBJ1-3	-	CASSRRDSSPGNTIYF	TGTGCCAGCAGCCGCCGGGACAGCAGCCCCGGAAACACCATATATTTT
TRBD2	TRBV5-1	18	TRBJ2-7	-	CASSSQTSGTRALYEQYF	TGCGCCAGCAGCTCACAGACTAGCGGGACCCGTGCCCTCTACGAGCAGTACTTC
-	TRBV5-1	13	TRBJ1-5	-	CASSLGRDQPQHF	TGCGCCAGCAGCTTGGGGAGGGACCAGCCCCAGCATTTT
-	TRBV9	14	TRBJ2-2	-	CASSVVPDTGELFF	TGTGCCAGCAGCGTAGTTCCGGACACCGGGGAGCTGTTTTTT
TRBD1	TRBV5-4	15	TRBJ1-4	-	CASSLGGTVEEKLFF	TGTGCCAGCAGCTTGGGGGGGACAGTGGAGGAAAAACTGTTTTTT
TRBD2	TRBV6-5	15	TRBJ2-7	-	CASSYGPAGGGEQYF	TGTGCCAGCAGTTACGGCCCAGCGGGAGGGGGCGAGCAGTACTTC
TRBD2	TRBV27	16	TRBJ2-1	-	CASSLVGREGPNEQFF	TGTGCCAGCAGTTTGGTGGGGCGGGAGGGCCCCAATGAGCAGTTCTTC
-	TRBV30	22	TRBJ2-4	-	CAWSVDPLDKPGGSLAKNIQYF	TGTGCCTGGAGTGTAGACCCCCTGGACAAACCTGGGGGGTCCCTAGCCAAAAACATTCAGTACTTC
-	TRBV9	16	TRBJ2-3	-	CASSVAGWGHTDTQYF	TGTGCCAGCAGCGTAGCTGGGTGGGGGCACACAGATACGCAGTATTTT
-	TRBV9	15	TRBJ2-2	once	CASSVVGGGARELFF	TGTGCCAGCAGCGTAGTGGGAGGCGGGGCCAGGGAGCTGTTTTTT
TRBD2	TRBV10-3	20	TRBJ2-2	-	CAISHQPGLAGGPNTGELFF	TGTGCCATCAGCCACCAACCGGGACTAGCGGGAGGGCCCAACACCGGGGAGCTGTTTTTT
-	TRBV10-2	15	TRBJ2-3	-	CASSEVALPTDTQYF	TGCGCCAGCAGTGAGGTTGCGCTACCGACAGATACGCAGTATTTT
TRBD1	TRBV5-6	14	TRBJ2-7	-	CASSLGQGHYEQYF	TGTGCCAGCAGCTTGGGACAGGGCCACTACGAGCAGTACTTC
TRBD2	TRBV6-6	16	TRBJ2-3	-	CASSYTRDYSTDTQYF	TGTGCCAGCAGTTACACCCGGGACTACAGCACAGATACGCAGTATTTT
TRBD2	TRBV3-1/TRBV3-2	15	TRBJ2-1	-	CASTPGTSGYNEQFF	TGTGCCAGCACCCCCGGGACTAGCGGATACAATGAGCAGTTCTTC
-	TRBV11-2	14	TRBJ2-5	once	CASQPGVDLETQYF	TGTGCCAGCCAACCGGGGGTGGACTTGGAGACCCAGTACTTC
-	TRBV12-3/TRBV12-4	12	TRBJ1-6	-	CASSLVRGALHF	TGTGCCAGCAGTTTGGTTCGGGGGGCCCTCCACTTT
-	TRBV27	15	TRBJ1-1	few	CASSTSRALNTEAFF	TGTGCCAGCAGTACAAGCAGGGCCCTGAACACTGAAGCTTTCTTT
-	TRBV11-3	13	TRBJ1-1	once	CASSRGQITEAFF	TGTGCCAGCAGCCGCGGACAGATTACTGAAGCTTTCTTT
-	TRBV19	15	TRBJ1-4	-	CASKNDGRANEKLFF	TGTGCCAGCAAAAACGACGGGAGGGCAAATGAAAAACTGTTTTTT
TRBD2	TRBV9	16	TRBJ2-3	-	CASSVGSGRGTDTQYF	TGTGCCAGCAGCGTAGGGAGCGGGAGAGGGACAGATACGCAGTATTTT
TRBD2	TRBV19	14	TRBJ2-7	-	CASSDPGGRFEQYF	TGTGCCAGTAGTGACCCGGGAGGGAGGTTCGAGCAGTACTTC
-	TRBV6-6	12	TRBJ1-2	few	CASSYTGRGYTF	TGTGCCAGCAGTTACACAGGGAGAGGCTACACCTTC
-	TRBV10-1	16	TRBJ2-5	few	CASQWTGRGYQETQYF	TGCGCCAGCCAGTGGACAGGGCGGGGGTACCAAGAGACCCAGTACTTC
-	TRBV14	13	TRBJ2-1	-	CASSLRDYNEQFF	TGTGCCAGCAGCCTGCGGGACTACAATGAGCAGTTCTTC
-	TRBV7-8	14	TRBJ1-1	-	CASSPHPVNTEAFF	TGTGCCAGCAGCCCCCACCCGGTGAACACTGAAGCTTTCTTT
-	TRBV12-3/TRBV12-4	13	TRBJ1-2	-	CASSLALTGGYTF	TGTGCCAGCAGTTTAGCCTTAACAGGGGGCTACACCTTC
-	TRBV4-3	15	TRBJ1-2	-	CASSQDRGAAYGYTF	TGCGCCAGCAGCCAAGACCGGGGAGCGGCCTATGGCTACACCTTC
TRBD2	TRBV19	16	TRBJ2-5	-	CASSPGLAATQETQYF	TGTGCCAGTAGTCCGGGACTAGCGGCCACGCAAGAGACCCAGTACTTC
TRBD1	TRBV13	17	TRBJ1-2	-	CASSSGTVFYTNYGYTF	TGTGCCAGCAGCTCAGGGACAGTTTTTTATACTAACTATGGCTACACCTTC
-	TRBV19	15	TRBJ2-7	-	CASRELARGLGEQYF	TGTGCCAGTAGAGAACTTGCAAGGGGGTTGGGAGAGCAGTACTTC
TRBD1	TRBV25-1	14	TRBJ1-6	-	CASTAQGSNSPLHF	TGTGCCAGCACCGCACAGGGGTCTAATTCACCCCTCCACTTT
-	TRBV19	14	TRBJ1-1	once	CASSVGTTNTEAFF	TGTGCCAGTAGTGTCGGGACAACCAACACTGAAGCTTTCTTT
TRBD2	TRBV6-2/TRBV6-3	17	TRBJ2-1	-	CASSYSVFSGRVDEQFF	TGTGCCAGCAGTTACTCGGTCTTTAGCGGGAGGGTCGATGAGCAGTTCTTC
TRBD2	TRBV20-1	15	TRBJ2-7	-	CSASRGLAGSYEQYF	TGCAGTGCTAGTCGAGGACTAGCGGGTTCCTACGAGCAGTACTTC
-	TRBV4-3	17	TRBJ2-2	-	CASSQGGGGPNTGELFF	TGCGCCAGCAGCCAAGGGGGAGGGGGACCGAACACCGGGGAGCTGTTTTTT
TRBD1	TRBV5-6	14	TRBJ1-4	-	CASSTGGLDEKLFF	TGTGCCAGCAGCACAGGGGGCCTAGACGAAAAACTGTTTTTT
TRBD1	TRBV24-1	14	TRBJ1-5	-	CATSGQGANQPQHF	TGTGCCACCAGTGGCCAGGGGGCGAATCAGCCCCAGCATTTT
-	TRBV13	14	TRBJ2-2	-	CASSPRVNTGELFF	TGTGCCAGCAGCCCCCGCGTCAACACCGGGGAGCTGTTTTTT
TRBD1	TRBV19	14	TRBJ1-2	-	CASGQALANYGYTF	TGTGCCAGCGGACAGGCTTTAGCTAACTATGGCTACACCTTC
-	TRBV5-1	14	TRBJ2-7	-	CASSPAPTGYEQYF	TGCGCCAGCAGCCCGGCCCCCACAGGGTACGAGCAGTACTTC
-	TRBV5-4	14	TRBJ2-7	-	CASRGAGTSYEQYF	TGTGCCAGCAGGGGGGCTGGGACCTCCTACGAGCAGTACTTC